This TCR beta chain was identified during a study of blood T cell repertoires in COVID-19. Study as a whole: The cDNA or gDNA used as material had been derived from T cells, B-cell-depleted T cells, or PBMCs.

The table came from immunoSEQ multiplex PCR; TCRdb's copy has only in-frame clones and leaves some out. The table shows more than 300,000 clones, with 88% occurring only once. Patients from Seattle were sampled longitudinally, starting during active infection. The V and J ends lost 4 bases and 4 bases respectively, with 14 bases between them. Per the germline V gene, CDR1 is SEHNR and CDR2 is FQNEAQ (reference sequence). The CDR3 has 15 amino acids. The sequencing input was peripheral blood. The TCR originated in a woman in her 30s with COVID-19, enrolled during active disease. The V call is TRBV7-9, the J call TRBJ1-3; D not certain. The CDR3 is CASSYAGLRGNTIYF. CDR3 DNA sequence: TGTGCCAGCAGCTATGCGGGGTTGCGCGGAAACACCATATATTTT.